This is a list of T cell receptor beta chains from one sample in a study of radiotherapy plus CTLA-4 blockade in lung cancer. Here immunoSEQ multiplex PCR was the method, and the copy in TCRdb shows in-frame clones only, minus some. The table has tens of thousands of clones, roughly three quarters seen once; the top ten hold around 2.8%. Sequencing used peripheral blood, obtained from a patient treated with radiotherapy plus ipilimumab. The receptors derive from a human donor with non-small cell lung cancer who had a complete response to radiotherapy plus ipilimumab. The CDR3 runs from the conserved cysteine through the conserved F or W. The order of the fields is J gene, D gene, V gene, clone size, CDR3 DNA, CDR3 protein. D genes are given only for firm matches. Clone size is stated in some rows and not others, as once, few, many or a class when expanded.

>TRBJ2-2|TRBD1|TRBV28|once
TGTGCCAGCAGCTCAACAGGGGGTAACAGGGCCGGGGAGCTGTTTTTT
CASSSTGGNRAGELFF
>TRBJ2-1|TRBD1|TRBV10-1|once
TGCGCCAGCAGTGGGGGTCGCTGGGGACAGCTCAATGGACACAATGAGCAGTTCTTC
CASSGGRWGQLNGHNEQFF
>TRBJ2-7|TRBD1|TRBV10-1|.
TGCGCCAGCAGTGTGGGGACAGGGGGCCGTCGCGAGCAGTACTTC
CASSVGTGGRREQYF
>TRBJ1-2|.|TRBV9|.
TGTGCCAGCAGCGTAGGATGGGGAGGAGACTATGGCTACACCTTC
CASSVGWGGDYGYTF
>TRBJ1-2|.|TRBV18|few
TGTGCCAGCTCACCCGCCTCGGTTGGCGGGGCAGGTAGCTATGGCTACACCTTC
CASSPASVGGAGSYGYTF
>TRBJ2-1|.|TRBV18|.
TGTGCCAGCTCCGCGGGGAGAGCCCCCTACAATGAGCAGTTCTTC
CASSAGRAPYNEQFF
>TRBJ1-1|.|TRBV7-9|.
TGTGCCAGCAGCCCCCGCTCAGGTACGCACACTGAAGCTTTCTTT
CASSPRSGTHTEAFF
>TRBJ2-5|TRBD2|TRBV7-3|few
TGTGCCAGCAGCTTAGGTCCTAGCGGGGGAGAAGAGACCCAGTACTTC
CASSLGPSGGEETQYF
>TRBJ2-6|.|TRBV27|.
TGTGCCAGCAGTTTATATCTTGGTGCCAGGAGGACTGGGGCCAACGTCCTGACTTTC
CASSLYLGARRTGANVLTF
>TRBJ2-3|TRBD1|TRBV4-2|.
TGTGCCAGCAGCCGCGATGGGACAGGGGCTGGAGATACGCAGTATTTT
CASSRDGTGAGDTQYF
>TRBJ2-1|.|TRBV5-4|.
TGTGCCAGCAGCTTGACAGGGACCCGTTGGGGGTCCTACAATGAGCAGTTCTTC
CASSLTGTRWGSYNEQFF
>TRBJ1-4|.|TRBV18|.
TGTGCCAGCTCACCACCTGACAGAACTAATGAAAAACTGTTTTTT
CASSPPDRTNEKLFF
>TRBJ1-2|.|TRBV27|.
TGTGCCAGCAGTCTCCAGGCTAACTATGGCTACACCTTC
CASSLQANYGYTF
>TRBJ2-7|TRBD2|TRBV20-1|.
TGCAGTGCTGTACTAGCGAACGAGCAGTACTTC
CSAVLANEQYF
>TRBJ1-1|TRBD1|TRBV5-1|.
TGCGCCAGCAGCTTGGGATCGACAGGGTGGCAGGTGAACACTGAAGCTTTCTTT
CASSLGSTGWQVNTEAFF
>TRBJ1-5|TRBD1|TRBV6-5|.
TGTGCCAGCAGAGCCGGGACAGCTAATCAGCCCCAGCATTTT
CASRAGTANQPQHF
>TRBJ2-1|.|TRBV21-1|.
TGTGCCAGCAGCAAGGGACGGGACAGCTACAATGAGCAGTTCTTC
CASSKGRDSYNEQFF
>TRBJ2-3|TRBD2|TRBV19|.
TGTGCCAGTAGTATCCGCCCTAGCGGGAGCGCTAGCACAGATACGCAGTATTTT
CASSIRPSGSASTDTQYF
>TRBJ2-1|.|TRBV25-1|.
TGTGCCAGCAGTGAGATCGGAAGGAGGAATGAGCAGTTCTTC
CASSEIGRRNEQFF
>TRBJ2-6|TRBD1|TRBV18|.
TGTGCCAGCTCAGTGGACAGGGCTGGGGCCAACGTCCTGACTTTC
CASSVDRAGANVLTF
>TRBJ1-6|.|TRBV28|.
TGTGCCAGCCTCGGCGGCGAAATCTATAATTCACCCCTCCACTTT
CASLGGEIYNSPLHF
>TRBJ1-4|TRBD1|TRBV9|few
TGTGCCAGCAGCGTAGAGGGGGCGGCTAATGAAAAACTGTTTTTT
CASSVEGAANEKLFF
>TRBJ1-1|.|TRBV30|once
TGTGCCTGGAGTGTACAGGGTCAGGGGATCTCCACTGAAGCTTTCTTT
CAWSVQGQGISTEAFF
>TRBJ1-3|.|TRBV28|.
TGTGCCAGCAGTCTACCTTCTGGAAACACCATATATTTT
CASSLPSGNTIYF
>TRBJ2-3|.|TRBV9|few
TGTGCCAGCAGCGTAACTAGCACAGATACGCAGTATTTT
CASSVTSTDTQYF
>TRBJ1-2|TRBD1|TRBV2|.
TGTGCCAGCAGTCAAGGACAGGGGGCGGTATCTGGCTACACCTTC
CASSQGQGAVSGYTF
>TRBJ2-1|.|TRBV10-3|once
TGTGCCATCAGTGAAACAAATGAGCAGTTCTTC
CAISETNEQFF
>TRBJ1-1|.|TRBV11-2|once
TGTGCCAGCAGCTTAATGCCCGGGACTACTCTTTCCGTGGCTTTCTTT
CASSLMPGTTLSVAFF